Listed below are T cell receptor beta chains from one sample, sequenced in a study of cytomegalovirus exposure and HLA in healthy donors. The assay was immunoSEQ multiplex PCR, and TCRdb's table has in-frame clones only and misses some. The repertoire table contains around 74,000 clones. The sequenced sample consisted of PBMCs. Source of these receptors: a man aged 45-60 years in good health and CMV-seropositive. Both conserved end residues are part of each CDR3. The D gene is left open where the match is weak.

V gene	J gene	D gene	CDR3 DNA	CDR3 protein
TRBV5-1	TRBJ2-2	TRBD2	TGCGCCAGCAGCCAGACTAGCTCCACCGGGGAGCTGTTTTTT	CASSQTSSTGELFF
TRBV30	TRBJ2-2	.	TGTGCCTGGAGCGGAGCTATATCAACCGGGGAGCTGTTTTTT	CAWSGAISTGELFF
TRBV4-2	TRBJ2-3	.	TGTGCCAGCAGCCAAGCGGGCGGGGGCACAGATACGCAGTATTTT	CASSQAGGGTDTQYF
TRBV30	TRBJ2-2	.	TGTGCCGGTTGGCTGAACACCGGGGAGCTGTTTTTT	CAGWLNTGELFF
TRBV25-1	TRBJ1-2	.	TGTGCCAGCAGTGAAGGCCCCGACAGTAACTATGGCTACACCTTC	CASSEGPDSNYGYTF
TRBV2	TRBJ1-2	.	TGTGCCAGCAGTGAAATAGCAGGGACTAACTATGGCTACACCTTC	CASSEIAGTNYGYTF
TRBV6-7	TRBJ2-2	TRBD2	TGTGCCAGCAGTTACTCGAAGGGGAGGGTCGGGACCGGGGAGCTGTTTTTT	CASSYSKGRVGTGELFF
TRBV7-2	TRBJ1-2	.	TGTGCCAGCAGCCGGGGGGGCAGGGCCCTCTATGGCTACACCTTC	CASSRGGRALYGYTF
TRBV28	TRBJ1-1	.	TGTGACAGCCGACTGACTTCGGACACTGAAGCTTTCTTT	CDSRLTSDTEAFF
TRBV2	TRBJ2-3	.	TGTGCCAGCTCTTCATTCCGGGGGACCCCAGATACGCAGTATTTT	CASSSFRGTPDTQYF
TRBV13	TRBJ1-4	.	TGTGCCAGCAGCCGGGCGGCGAGGACGGGAAATGAAAAACTGTTTTTT	CASSRAARTGNEKLFF
TRBV5-1	TRBJ2-7	.	TGCGCCAGCAGTCCATTCTCCTACGAGCAGTACTTC	CASSPFSYEQYF
TRBV6-1	TRBJ1-5	.	TGTGCCAGCGTAAGAAAGGGAGATTACAATCAGCCCCAGCATTTT	CASVRKGDYNQPQHF
TRBV6-1	TRBJ1-5	TRBD1	TGTGCCAGCAGTTGGGGACAGTTTAGCAATCAGCCCCAGCATTTT	CASSWGQFSNQPQHF
TRBV19	TRBJ1-1	.	TGTGCCAGTAGTATGACAGAATACACTGAAGCTTTCTTT	CASSMTEYTEAFF
TRBV5-1	TRBJ2-1	.	TGCGCCAGCAGCTTGCCCCCGGGACAACGACTAAACAATGAGCAGTTCTTC	CASSLPPGQRLNNEQFF
TRBV5-1	TRBJ2-1	.	TGCGCCAGCAGCAAGGGACTTGGCAATGAGCAGTTCTTC	CASSKGLGNEQFF
TRBV5-5	TRBJ1-5	.	TGTGCCAGCAGCACCTACAATCAGCCCCAGCATTTT	CASSTYNQPQHF
TRBV29-1	TRBJ2-3	TRBD1	TGCAGCGTAAACCGACAGGGGGCTTTAGCAGATACGCAGTATTTT	CSVNRQGALADTQYF
TRBV5-1	TRBJ2-5	.	TGCGCCAGCAGCTGGGCCCCGGCCACCCAAGAGACCCAGTACTTC	CASSWAPATQETQYF
TRBV5-1	TRBJ1-1	.	TGCGCCAGCAGCTACTCAGAGGGGGTAGGCACTGAAGCTTTCTTT	CASSYSEGVGTEAFF
TRBV30	TRBJ1-2	TRBD1	TGTGCCTGGAGTCGCACAGGGGGAGAGGACTATGGCTACACCTTC	CAWSRTGGEDYGYTF
TRBV19	TRBJ1-2	.	TGTGCCAGTACCTCTCCAGGGGCCGACTATGGCTACACCTTC	CASTSPGADYGYTF
TRBV7-2	TRBJ1-4	.	TGTGCCAGCAGGTTATCCCGGGCAACTAATGAAAAACTGTTTTTT	CASRLSRATNEKLFF
TRBV6-1	TRBJ2-1	.	TGTGCCAGCAGTGACAGCAGGGATGAGCAGTTCTTC	CASSDSRDEQFF
TRBV10-3	TRBJ2-2	TRBD1	TGTGCCACCCAAACAGGGGGCTCGAACACCGGGGAGCTGTTTTTT	CATQTGGSNTGELFF
TRBV29-1	TRBJ1-1	.	TGCAGCGTTGAGGCGGAGGAAGCTTTCTTT	CSVEAEEAFF
TRBV11-2	TRBJ1-2	.	TGTGCCAGCAGCTTAGCGGAGGGGTGGGGTGGCTACACCTTC	CASSLAEGWGGYTF
TRBV5-1	TRBJ2-5	.	TGCGCCAGCAGCCCCGGGGTCCAAGAGACCCAGTACTTC	CASSPGVQETQYF
TRBV6-1	TRBJ2-3	.	TGTGCCAGCAGTGAAGCCCCCCTCACAGATACGCAGTATTTT	CASSEAPLTDTQYF
TRBV4-1	TRBJ1-3	.	TGCGCCAGCAGCCAAGGGGCCTCCTCTGGAAACACCATATATTTT	CASSQGASSGNTIYF
TRBV10-1	TRBJ2-5	.	TGCGCCAGCAGCGGGACACAGGGTGCCCCCCAGTACTTC	CASSGTQGAPQYF
TRBV5-6	TRBJ1-2	.	TGTGCCAGCATATACAGGAACTATGGCTACACCTTC	CASIYRNYGYTF
TRBV5-1	TRBJ2-7	.	TGCGCCAGCAGCTCGATTGCCCTCGGGAAGCAGTACTTC	CASSSIALGKQYF
TRBV28	TRBJ1-2	.	TGTGCCAGCAGTCCCCGGGGTAGGGATGGCTACACCTTC	CASSPRGRDGYTF
TRBV4-1	TRBJ1-2	TRBD1	TGCGCCAGCAGCCAAGATAGCGGGACAGGGGGTTTCTATGGCTACACCTTC	CASSQDSGTGGFYGYTF
TRBV7-2	TRBJ2-1	TRBD1	TGTGCCAGCAGCTCAGGGGCAGGGGGCAATGAGCAGTTCTTC	CASSSGAGGNEQFF
TRBV19	TRBJ2-3	TRBD2	TGTGCCAGTAGTCCTCTACTAGCGGGAGGAGCAGATACGCAGTATTTT	CASSPLLAGGADTQYF
TRBV9	TRBJ1-4	.	TGTGCCAGCAGCGTAGGGGCCTCCGGAAGGGAAAAACTGTTTTTT	CASSVGASGREKLFF
TRBV27	TRBJ1-1	.	TGTGCCAGCAGTTTGGGGGGGGGCATGAACACTGAAGCTTTCTTT	CASSLGGGMNTEAFF
TRBV9	TRBJ2-3	.	TGTGCCAGCAGCGTAGATAGCAGCCCAGATACGCAGTATTTT	CASSVDSSPDTQYF
TRBV30	TRBJ2-5	TRBD2	TGTGCCTGGAGGAACCCGTGGCTAGCGGGGACCCAAGAGACCCAGTACTTC	CAWRNPWLAGTQETQYF
TRBV6-5	TRBJ1-1	.	TGTGCCAGCATTCGACTGGGGGCCCCGAACACTGAAGCTTTCTTT	CASIRLGAPNTEAFF
TRBV5-1	TRBJ1-2	TRBD1	TGCGCCAGCAGCTCCGGACAGGTGGCTGGCTACACCTTC	CASSSGQVAGYTF
TRBV2	TRBJ2-3	.	TGTGCCAGCAGTGAAGCTAGAGATACGCAGTATTTT	CASSEARDTQYF
TRBV2	TRBJ1-2	.	TGTGCCAGCAGTGCCAGCTATGGCTACACCTTC	CASSASYGYTF
TRBV5-4	TRBJ2-5	.	TGTGCCAGCAGCTACAGAGGGTTACGGGAGACCCAGTACTTC	CASSYRGLRETQYF
TRBV7-6	TRBJ2-7	TRBD2	TGTGCCAGCAGCTTAGGGGGGGGACTAGCGGGGTACGAGCAGTACTTC	CASSLGGGLAGYEQYF
TRBV4-2	TRBJ2-5	.	TGTGCCAGCAGCCAAGATCGTGGAGGGGAAGAGACCCAGTACTTC	CASSQDRGGEETQYF
TRBV19	TRBJ2-3	.	TGTGCCACCTCAGGGGTCGATACGCAGTATTTT	CATSGVDTQYF
TRBV18	TRBJ2-3	TRBD2	TGTGCCAGCTCACGCGGTCTAGCGGGGACAGATACGCAGTATTTT	CASSRGLAGTDTQYF
TRBV19	TRBJ1-3	.	TGTGCCAGTAGTCCGACTGAGGATTCAGGAAACACCATATATTTT	CASSPTEDSGNTIYF
TRBV28	TRBJ1-2	.	TGTGCCAGCAGCACAGGGAACTATGGCTACACCTTC	CASSTGNYGYTF
TRBV4-1	TRBJ2-3	TRBD2	TGCGCCAGCAGCCAAGAGTACTCAGCGGGGGGGGAGGGAGATACGCAGTATTTT	CASSQEYSAGGEGDTQYF
TRBV19	TRBJ1-1	TRBD1	TGTGCCAGTAGTACCAAACAGGGGGTGGAAACTGAAGCTTTCTTT	CASSTKQGVETEAFF
TRBV7-8	TRBJ2-2	TRBD2	TGTGCCAGCATCGTTAGCGGGGTTTGGTCCGGGGAGCTGTTTTTT	CASIVSGVWSGELFF
TRBV7-2	TRBJ2-5	TRBD1	TGTGCCAGCAGCTTTTCGAGGGGGCCCCAAGAGACCCAGTACTTC	CASSFSRGPQETQYF